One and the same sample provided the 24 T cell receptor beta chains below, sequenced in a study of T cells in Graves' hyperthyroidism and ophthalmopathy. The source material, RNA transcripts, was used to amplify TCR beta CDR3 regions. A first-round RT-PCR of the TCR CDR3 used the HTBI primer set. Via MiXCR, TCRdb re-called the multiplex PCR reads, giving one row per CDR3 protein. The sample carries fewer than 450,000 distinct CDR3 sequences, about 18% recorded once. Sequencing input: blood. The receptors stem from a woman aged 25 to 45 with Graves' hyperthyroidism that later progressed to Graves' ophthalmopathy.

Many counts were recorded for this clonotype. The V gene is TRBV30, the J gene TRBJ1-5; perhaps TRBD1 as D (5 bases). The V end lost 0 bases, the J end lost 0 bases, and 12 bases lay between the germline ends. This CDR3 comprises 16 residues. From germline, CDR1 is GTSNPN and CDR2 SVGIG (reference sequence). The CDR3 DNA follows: TGTGCCTGGAGTGTGGAGGGGCTGTATAGCAATCAGCCCCAGCATTTT. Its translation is CAWSVEGLYSNQPQHF.

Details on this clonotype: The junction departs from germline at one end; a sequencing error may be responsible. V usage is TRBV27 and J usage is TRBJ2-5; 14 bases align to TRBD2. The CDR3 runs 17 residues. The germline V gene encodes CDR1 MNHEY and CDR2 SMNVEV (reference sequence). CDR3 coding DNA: TGTGGCAGCAGTTCCGGGACTAGCGGGGGATTTCAGGAGACCCAGTACTTC. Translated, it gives CGSSSGTSGGFQETQYF.

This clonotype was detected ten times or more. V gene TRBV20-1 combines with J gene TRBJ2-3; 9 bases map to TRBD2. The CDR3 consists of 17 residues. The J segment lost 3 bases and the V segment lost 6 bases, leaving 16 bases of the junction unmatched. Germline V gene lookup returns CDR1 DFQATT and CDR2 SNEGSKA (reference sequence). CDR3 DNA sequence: TGCAGTGCCTGGACCCGCTTTGCGGGGGGGCCGACAGATACGCAGTATTTT. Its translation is CSAWTRFAGGPTDTQYF.

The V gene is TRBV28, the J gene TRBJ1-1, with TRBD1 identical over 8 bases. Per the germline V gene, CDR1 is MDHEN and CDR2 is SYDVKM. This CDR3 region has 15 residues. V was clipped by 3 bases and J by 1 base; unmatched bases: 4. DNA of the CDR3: TGTGCCAGCAGTTTGCCAGGGGGCGCGAACACTGAAGCTTTCTTT. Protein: CASSLPGGANTEAFF.

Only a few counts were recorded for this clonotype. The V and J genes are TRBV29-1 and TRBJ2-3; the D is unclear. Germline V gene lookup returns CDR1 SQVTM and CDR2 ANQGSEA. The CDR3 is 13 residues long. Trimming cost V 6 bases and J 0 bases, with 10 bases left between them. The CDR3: CSVEILSTDTQYF. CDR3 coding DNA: TGCAGCGTCGAAATTCTGAGCACAGATACGCAGTATTTT.

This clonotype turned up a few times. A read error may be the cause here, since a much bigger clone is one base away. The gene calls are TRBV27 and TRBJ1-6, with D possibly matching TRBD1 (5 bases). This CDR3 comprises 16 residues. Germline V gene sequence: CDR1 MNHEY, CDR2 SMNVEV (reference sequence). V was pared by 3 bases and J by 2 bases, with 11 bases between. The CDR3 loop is CASSFGGGPYNSPLHF. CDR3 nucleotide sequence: TGTGCCAGCAGTTTCGGGGGAGGCCCCTATAATTCACCCCTCCACTTT.

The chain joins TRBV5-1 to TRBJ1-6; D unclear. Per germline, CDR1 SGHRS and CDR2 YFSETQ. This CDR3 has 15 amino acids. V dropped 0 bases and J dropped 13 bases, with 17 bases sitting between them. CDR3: CASSLGYGPLVPLHF. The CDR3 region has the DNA TGCGCCAGCAGCTTGGGATACGGACCGTTGGTTCCCCTCCACTTT.

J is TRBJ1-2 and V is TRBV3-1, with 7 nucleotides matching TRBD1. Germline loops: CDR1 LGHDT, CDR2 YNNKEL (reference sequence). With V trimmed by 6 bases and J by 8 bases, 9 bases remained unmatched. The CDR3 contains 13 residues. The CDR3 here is CASSQGQRSGYTF. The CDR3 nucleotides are TGTGCCAGCAGTCAGGGACAGCGGAGCGGCTACACCTTC.

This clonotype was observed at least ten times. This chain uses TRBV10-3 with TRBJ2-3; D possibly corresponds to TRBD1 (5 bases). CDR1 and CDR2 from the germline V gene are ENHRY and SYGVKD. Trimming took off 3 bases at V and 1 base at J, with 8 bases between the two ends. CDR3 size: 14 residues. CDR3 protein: CAISDRVGTDTQYF. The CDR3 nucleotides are TGTGCCATCAGTGACAGGGTCGGCACAGATACGCAGTATTTT.

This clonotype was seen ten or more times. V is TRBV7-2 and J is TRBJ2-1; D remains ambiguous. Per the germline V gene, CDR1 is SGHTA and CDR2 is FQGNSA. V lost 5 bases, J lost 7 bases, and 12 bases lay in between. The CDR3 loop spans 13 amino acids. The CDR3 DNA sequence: TGTGCCAGCAGCAAGTGGGTCCAGAATGAGCAGTTCTTC. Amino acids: CASSKWVQNEQFF.

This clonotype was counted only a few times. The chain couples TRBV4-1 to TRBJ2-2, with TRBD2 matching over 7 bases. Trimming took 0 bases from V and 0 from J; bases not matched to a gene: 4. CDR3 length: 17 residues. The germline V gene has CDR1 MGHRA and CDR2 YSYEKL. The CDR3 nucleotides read TGCGCCAGCAGCCAAGAAAGACTAGCAGCGAACACCGGGGAGCTGTTTTTT. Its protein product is CASSQERLAANTGELFF.

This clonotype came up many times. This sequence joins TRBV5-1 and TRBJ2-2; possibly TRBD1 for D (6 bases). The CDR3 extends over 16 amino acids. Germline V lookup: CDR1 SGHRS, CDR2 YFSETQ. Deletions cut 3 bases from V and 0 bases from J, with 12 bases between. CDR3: CASSSDRLANTGELFF. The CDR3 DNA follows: TGCGCCAGCAGCTCTGACAGGCTCGCGAACACCGGGGAGCTGTTTTTT.

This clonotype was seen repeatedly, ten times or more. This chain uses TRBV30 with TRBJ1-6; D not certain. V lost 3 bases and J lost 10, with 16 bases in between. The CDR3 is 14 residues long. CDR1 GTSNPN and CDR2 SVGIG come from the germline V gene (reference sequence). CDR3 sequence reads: CAWSLDASGSPLHF. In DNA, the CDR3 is TGTGCCTGGAGCCTAGATGCTTCTGGCTCACCCCTCCACTTT.

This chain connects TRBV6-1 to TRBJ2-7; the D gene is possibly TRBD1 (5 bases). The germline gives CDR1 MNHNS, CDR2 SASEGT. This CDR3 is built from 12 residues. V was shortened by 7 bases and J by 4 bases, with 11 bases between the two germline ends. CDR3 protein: CASMRQGYEQYF. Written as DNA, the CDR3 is TGTGCCAGCATGCGGCAGGGTTACGAGCAGTACTTC.

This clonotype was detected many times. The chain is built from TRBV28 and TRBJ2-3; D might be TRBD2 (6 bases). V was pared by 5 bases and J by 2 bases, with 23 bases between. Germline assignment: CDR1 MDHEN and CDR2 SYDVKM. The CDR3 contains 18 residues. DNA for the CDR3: TGTGCCAGCAGTATGGGTCTCGGGGACTCCGAGATCACAGATACGCAGTATTTT. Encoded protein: CASSMGLGDSEITDTQYF.

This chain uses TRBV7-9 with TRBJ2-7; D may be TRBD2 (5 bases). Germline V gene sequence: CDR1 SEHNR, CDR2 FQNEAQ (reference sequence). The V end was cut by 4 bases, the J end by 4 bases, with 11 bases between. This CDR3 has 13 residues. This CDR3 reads CASSSPTGYEQYF. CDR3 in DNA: TGTGCCAGCAGCTCGCCAACGGGGTACGAGCAGTACTTC.

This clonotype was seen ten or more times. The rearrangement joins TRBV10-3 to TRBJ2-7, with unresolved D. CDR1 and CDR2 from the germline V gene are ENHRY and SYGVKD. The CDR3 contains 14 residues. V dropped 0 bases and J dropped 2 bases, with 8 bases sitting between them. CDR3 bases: TGTGCCATCAGTGAGTCGGCCGATACCTACGAGCAGTACTTC. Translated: CAISESADTYEQYF.

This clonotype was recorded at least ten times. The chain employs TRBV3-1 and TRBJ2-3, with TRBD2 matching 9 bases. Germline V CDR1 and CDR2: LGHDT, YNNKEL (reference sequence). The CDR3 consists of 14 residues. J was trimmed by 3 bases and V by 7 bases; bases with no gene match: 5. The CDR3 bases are TGTGCCAGCAAAGCGGGAGGTGGAACAGATACGCAGTATTTT. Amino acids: CASKAGGGTDTQYF.

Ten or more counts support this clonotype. CDR3 region: CASSLERGNEQFF. For the CDR3, the DNA is TGTGCCAGCAGCCTCGAACGGGGGAATGAGCAGTTCTTC. The chain carries TRBV7-8 and TRBJ2-1; perhaps TRBD2 as D (6 bases). Looked up from germline, CDR1 is SGHVS and CDR2 is FQNEAQ. The CDR3 consists of 13 residues. V shed 5 bases and J shed 7 bases, with 12 bases lying between them.

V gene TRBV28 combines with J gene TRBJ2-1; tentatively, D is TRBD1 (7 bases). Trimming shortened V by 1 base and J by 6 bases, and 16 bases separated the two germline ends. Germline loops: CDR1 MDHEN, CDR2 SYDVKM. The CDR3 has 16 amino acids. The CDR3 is CASSLLGQGGSNEQFF. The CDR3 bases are TGTGCCAGCAGTTTATTAGGGCAGGGGGGCTCCAATGAGCAGTTCTTC.

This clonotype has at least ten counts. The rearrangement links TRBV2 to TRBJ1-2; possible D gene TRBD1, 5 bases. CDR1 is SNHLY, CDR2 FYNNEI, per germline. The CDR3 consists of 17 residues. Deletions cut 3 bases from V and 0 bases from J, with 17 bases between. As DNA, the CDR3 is TGTGCCAGCAGTGAGAGACCTTTTATGACAGCTAACTATGGCTACACCTTC. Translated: CASSERPFMTANYGYTF.

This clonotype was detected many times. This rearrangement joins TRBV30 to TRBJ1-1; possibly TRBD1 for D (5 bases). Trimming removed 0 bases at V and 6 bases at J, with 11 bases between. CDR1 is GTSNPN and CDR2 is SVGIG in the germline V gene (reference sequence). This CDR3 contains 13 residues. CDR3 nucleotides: TGTGCCTGGAGTGTAATTCCGGGGGCTGAAGCTTTCTTT. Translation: CAWSVIPGAEAFF.

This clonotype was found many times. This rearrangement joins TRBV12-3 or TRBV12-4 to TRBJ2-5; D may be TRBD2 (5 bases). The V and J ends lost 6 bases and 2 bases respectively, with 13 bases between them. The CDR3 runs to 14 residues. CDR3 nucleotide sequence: TGTGCCAGCAGCCGTCCGGGGAGTCAAGAGACCCAGTACTTC. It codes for CASSRPGSQETQYF.

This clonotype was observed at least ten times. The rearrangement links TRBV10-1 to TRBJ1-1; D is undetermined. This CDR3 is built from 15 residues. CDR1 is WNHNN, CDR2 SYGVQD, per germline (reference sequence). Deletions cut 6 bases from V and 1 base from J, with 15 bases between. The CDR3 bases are TGCGCCAGCAGCCACTGGTCAGGACCGAACACTGAAGCTTTCTTT. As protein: CASSHWSGPNTEAFF.